The source of this T cell receptor beta chain is a study of cytomegalovirus exposure and HLA in healthy donors. The ends were cut back, 5 bases at V and 5 bases at J, with 12 bases in the middle. Germline assignment: CDR1 PRHDT and CDR2 FYEKMQ (reference sequence). The CDR3 length is 13 residues. 13 Jbeta primers and 60 Vbeta primers were used for the PCR. Assay used: immunoSEQ multiplex PCR; TCRdb lists only in-frame clones, some missing. The table has about 200,000 clones, around 79% seen once. The source of this sequence is a girl aged 2 to 9 in good health and CMV-seronegative. Sequenced: PBMCs. The chain couples TRBV13 to TRBJ2-5; tentatively, D is TRBD1 (6 bases). The CDR3 DNA sequence: TGTGCCAGCAGCCCTTCTGGGGGCGAGACCCAGTACTTC. It codes for CASSPSGGETQYF.